In this sample, the clone carrying this T cell receptor beta chain turned up once. Its specificity is not known. 60 Vbeta and 13 Jbeta primers were used in PCR. This table comes from immunoSEQ multiplex PCR, and its TCRdb copy is limited to in-frame clones, with some not included. The sample comprises fewer than 70,000 clones, roughly 84% of which are singletons, and about 1.6% rests with the top ten. This specimen belongs to a study of cytomegalovirus exposure and HLA in healthy donors. Broader study findings: Donor immune exposure was known only as CMV serostatus. What was likely a sequencing artifact was a cluster of highly shared sequence variants. The analysis excluded some indistinguishable V segments, including TRBV6-2 and TRBV6-3.

The CDR3 extends over 17 amino acids. After removal of 1 base from V and 10 bases from J, the junction contained 10 bases not matched to a gene. Looked up from germline, CDR1 is LGHNA and CDR2 is YNFKEQ. Donors showed nominal health when sampled, although they likely had unrecorded immune exposures. The receptor was derived from a human donor in good health. The chain is built from TRBV4-2 and TRBJ2-1; 13 bases agree with TRBD2. The sample comprised PBMCs. This CDR3 is CASSQATSGGAYSEQFF. DNA of the CDR3: TGTGCCAGCAGCCAAGCAACTAGCGGGGGGGCCTATTCCGAGCAGTTCTTC.